The 32 T cell receptor beta chains presented below share a single source sample, sequenced in a study of control samples from healthy donors and cancer patients. This table comes from immunoSEQ multiplex PCR, and its TCRdb copy is limited to in-frame clones, with some not included. In the table there are about 84,000 clones, roughly 88% of which are singletons. Sequencing was performed on PBMCs. These receptors all stem from a man in his sixties with head and neck cancer.

A word on this clone: The sample has other DNA sequences that encode this CDR3 too. V and J are TRBV12-3 or TRBV12-4 and TRBJ2-3; D gene uncertain. V was shortened by 1 base and J by 2 bases, with 1 base between the two germline ends. CDR3 length: 12 amino acids. The CDR3 DNA reads TGTGCCAGCAGTTTAGTCACAGATACGCAGTATTTT. Residues: CASSLVTDTQYF.

The gene calls are TRBV6-5 and TRBJ2-2; 12 nucleotides match TRBD1. After removal of 2 bases from V and 6 bases from J, the junction contained 1 base not matched to a gene. The CDR3 runs to 15 residues. CDR1 and CDR2 (germline): MNHEY, SVGAGI. CDR3 sequence (DNA): TGTGCCAGCAGTTACCGGGACAGGGGGCCCGGGGAGCTGTTTTTT. It is translated as CASSYRDRGPGELFF.

This clone was picked up a small number of times. V is TRBV7-8 and J is TRBJ1-5, with unresolved D. CDR1 is SGHVS, CDR2 FQNEAQ, per germline. The V gene lost 3 bases and the J gene lost 7 bases, with 13 bases spanning the gap. The CDR3 totals 14 residues. The CDR3: CASSFWRVGQPQHF. The CDR3 DNA sequence: TGTGCCAGCAGCTTTTGGCGCGTAGGCCAGCCCCAGCATTTT. Together with reference TRBV7-8 and TRBJ1-5, the CDR3 gives the full variable domain: GAGVSQSPRYKVAKRGQDVALRCDPISGHVSLFWYQQALGQGPEFLTYFQNEAQLDKSGLPSDRFFAERPEGSVSTLKIQRTQQEDSAVYLCASSFWRVGQPQHFGDGTRLSIL.

This rearrangement joins TRBV19 to TRBJ1-4; maybe TRBD1 (6 bases). V was pared by 10 bases and J by 6 bases, with 15 bases between. CDR3 length: 13 amino acids. Germline CDR1 and CDR2: LNHDA and SQIVND (reference sequence). The CDR3 bases are TGTGCCACCTATGGGGGCGGGGATGAAAAACTGTTTTTT. This encodes CATYGGGDEKLFF.

This chain joins TRBV7-2 and TRBJ1-2; D might be TRBD1 (5 bases). Trimming pared 7 bases from V and 6 bases from J, leaving 15 bases between. This CDR3 region has 13 residues. Germline values: CDR1 SGHTA, CDR2 FQGNSA. This CDR3 is CASTPGQGDGYTF. For the CDR3, the DNA is TGTGCCAGCACCCCGGGTCAGGGTGATGGCTACACCTTC.

The V gene is TRBV18, the J gene TRBJ1-5; TRBD1 aligns across 8 bases. With V trimmed by 3 bases and J by 0 bases, 7 bases remained unmatched. Per germline, CDR1 KGHSH and CDR2 LQKENI. The CDR3 runs to 17 residues. CDR3 loop: CASSPDGTGLSNQPQHF. CDR3 DNA: TGTGCCAGCTCACCCGATGGGACAGGACTTAGCAATCAGCCCCAGCATTTT.

The chain recombines TRBV15 with TRBJ1-4, with TRBD1 matching 7 bases. The CDR3 contains 12 residues. CDR1 is LNHNV and CDR2 is YYDKDF in the germline V gene (reference sequence). Unmatched junction bases numbered 7, after V lost 5 bases and J lost 13 bases. Here the CDR3 DNA reads TGTGCCACCAGCGACCGGGACAGAAGACTGTTTTTT. This sequence encodes CATSDRDRRLFF.

This sequence joins TRBV11-3 and TRBJ2-1; 9 nucleotides match TRBD2. CDR1 SGHNT and CDR2 YENEEA come from the germline V gene. V dropped 0 bases and J dropped 8; count of bases not matched to a gene: 5. The CDR3 runs 15 residues. CDR3 protein: CASSLDAGGYHEQFF. Written as DNA, the CDR3 is TGTGCCAGCAGCTTAGATGCGGGAGGGTACCATGAGCAGTTCTTC.

The chain is built from TRBV30 and TRBJ2-3; D is perhaps TRBD1 (5 bases). This CDR3 comprises 12 residues. Germline V gives CDR1 GTSNPN, CDR2 SVGIG (reference sequence). Trimming removed 5 bases from V and 2 bases from J, with 8 bases in between. The CDR3 protein is CAWEDNTDTQYF. The CDR3 DNA is TGTGCCTGGGAGGACAACACAGATACGCAGTATTTT.

The chain combines TRBV6-5 with TRBJ1-2, with 9 bases matching TRBD1. The CDR3 totals 14 residues. J gave up 4 bases and V 8 bases, and 8 bases lay outside the gene matches. Germline values: CDR1 MNHEY, CDR2 SVGAGI. As DNA, the CDR3 is TGTGCCAGCCAGCCGGGACAGGGTTCCTATGGCTACACCTTC. Its protein product is CASQPGQGSYGYTF.

CDR3 DNA sequence: TGTGCCAGCAGTTTAGACCGTTCAGATACGCAGTATTTT. Translated, it gives CASSLDRSDTQYF. The chain joins TRBV12-3 or TRBV12-4 to TRBJ2-3; D gene ambiguous. The CDR3 contains 13 residues. V lost 1 base and J 4 bases, leaving 6 bases between the germline ends.

J is TRBJ2-3 and V is TRBV9; D perhaps matches TRBD2 (6 bases). V was clipped by 5 bases and J by 2 bases, with 18 bases between them. Germline CDR1 SGDLS, CDR2 YYNGEE. This CDR3 has 16 residues. The CDR3 here is CASSEERAGLTDTQYF. In DNA, the CDR3 is TGTGCCAGCAGTGAAGAGAGGGCGGGACTCACAGATACGCAGTATTTT.

The chain employs TRBV6-5 and TRBJ1-1; no firm D call. The germline gives CDR1 MNHEY, CDR2 SVGAGI. V shed 2 bases and J shed 4 bases, with 8 bases lying between them. This CDR3 spans 13 amino acids. The CDR3 sequence: CASSYGRGTEAFF. CDR3 DNA sequence: TGTGCCAGCAGTTACGGTCGGGGCACTGAAGCTTTCTTT.

The V and J genes are TRBV5-1 and TRBJ2-5; D perhaps matches TRBD1 (5 bases). V gave up 0 bases and J gave up 6 bases, with 9 bases separating them. Germline V lookup: CDR1 SGHRS, CDR2 YFSETQ. This CDR3 contains 13 residues. As DNA, the CDR3 is TGCGCCAGCAGCTTGGCCTCAGGGCAGACCCAGTACTTC. It translates to CASSLASGQTQYF.

The V and J genes are TRBV2 and TRBJ1-4, with 7 bases identical to TRBD1. Trimming removed 9 bases from V and 2 bases from J; junction bases left unmatched: 3. Germline CDR1 is SNHLY and CDR2 is FYNNEI. The CDR3 has 13 residues. CDR3 in amino acids: CASSDRTNEKLFF. The CDR3 bases are TGTGCCAGTTCGGACAGGACTAATGAAAAACTGTTTTTT.

The chain couples TRBV19 to TRBJ2-3; no definite D call. Germline CDR1 LNHDA, CDR2 SQIVND (reference sequence). V was pared by 5 bases and J by 7 bases, with 25 bases between. This CDR3 region has 17 residues. In DNA, the CDR3 is TGTGCCAGTAGTCTGATCCCCTTGGAAGGCATCATGTATACGCAGTATTTT. This sequence encodes CASSLIPLEGIMYTQYF.

This clone came up a few times. In the same sample, other DNA sequences code for this CDR3. The chain has TRBV6-1 and TRBJ2-1; 10 bases line up with TRBD2. This CDR3 spans 16 amino acids. Germline CDR1 MNHNS, CDR2 SASEGT. V trimming: 2 bases; J trimming: 3 bases; junction bases outside the gene matches: 4. CDR3 residues: CASSEFGLADYNEQFF. The CDR3 bases are TGTGCCAGCAGTGAATTCGGACTAGCGGACTACAATGAGCAGTTCTTC.

The V gene is TRBV5-5, the J gene TRBJ2-2; TRBD2 matches 8 bases. Trimming removed 4 bases from V and 4 bases from J; junction bases left unmatched: 12. The germline V gene encodes CDR1 SGHKS and CDR2 YYEKEE (reference sequence). The CDR3 runs to 17 residues. The CDR3 sequence: CASSQSTGTRRTGELFF. The CDR3 coding sequence is TGTGCCAGCAGCCAGTCGACCGGGACTAGGCGCACCGGGGAGCTGTTTTTT.

This chain joins TRBV9 and TRBJ2-7; D possibly corresponds to TRBD1 (6 bases). This CDR3 contains 15 residues. V lost 0 bases and J lost 2, with 12 bases in between. Looked up from germline, CDR1 is SGDLS and CDR2 is YYNGEE. The CDR3, as DNA: TGTGCCAGCAGCGTAGCGGACAGTCTTCCCTACGAGCAGTACTTC. It specifies CASSVADSLPYEQYF.

V usage is TRBV24-1 and J usage is TRBJ1-5; no clear D. This CDR3 region has 14 residues. Per the germline V gene, CDR1 is KGHDR and CDR2 is SFDVKD. Trimming shortened V by 9 bases and J by 0 bases, and 11 bases separated the two germline ends. The DNA for the CDR3 is TGTGCCACCCCCCCCGGGTTTAGCAATCAGCCCCAGCATTTT. It yields the protein CATPPGFSNQPQHF.

This clone was found once. This chain connects TRBV6-6 to TRBJ1-2; 10 bases agree with TRBD1. CDR1 is MNHNY, CDR2 SVGAGI, per germline (reference sequence). The V gene end was trimmed by 9 bases and the J gene end by 12 bases; junction bases not matched to a gene: 10. The CDR3 sequence is 12 residues long. CDR3 sequence: CASSGQGGIDTF. The CDR3 coding sequence is TGTGCCAGTTCAGGACAGGGGGGTATTGACACCTTC.

The rearrangement links TRBV4-1 to TRBJ1-1; D possibly corresponds to TRBD1 (6 bases). In germline, CDR1 is MGHRA, CDR2 YSYEKL. The CDR3 is 15 residues long. V was cut by 1 base and J by 1 base, with 10 bases left in between. The CDR3 protein is CASSQVGGGNTEAFF. CDR3 in DNA: TGCGCCAGCAGCCAAGTGGGAGGGGGGAACACTGAAGCTTTCTTT.

The chain recombines TRBV27 with TRBJ1-5; D is perhaps TRBD1 (5 bases). The CDR3 is 15 residues long. Trimming took 3 bases from V and 0 from J, leaving 9 bases between them. The germline V gene encodes CDR1 MNHEY and CDR2 SMNVEV (reference sequence). CDR3 residues: CASSLTVYSNQPQHF. DNA of the CDR3: TGTGCCAGCAGTTTGACAGTATATAGCAATCAGCCCCAGCATTTT.

The chain uses TRBV5-1 and TRBJ1-1; D is unresolved. Trimming pared 1 base from V and 1 base from J, leaving 8 bases between. The CDR3 has 14 amino acids. The germline gives CDR1 SGHRS, CDR2 YFSETQ. For the CDR3, the DNA is TGCGCCAGCAGCTTGTCGGTCCGGAACACTGAAGCTTTCTTT. Its protein product is CASSLSVRNTEAFF. Together with reference TRBV5-1 and TRBJ1-1, the CDR3 gives the full variable domain: KAGVTQTPRYLIKTRGQQVTLSCSPISGHRSVSWYQQTPGQGLQFLFEYFSETQRNKGNFPGRFSGRQFSNSRSEMNVSTLELGDSALYLCASSLSVRNTEAFFGQGTRLTVV.

This clone was seen once. The chain carries TRBV5-1 and TRBJ2-1; 9 nucleotides align to TRBD2. The CDR3 sequence is 15 residues long. Germline CDR1 and CDR2: SGHRS and YFSETQ. V shed 4 bases and J 10 bases; nucleotides not matched to a gene: 12. The CDR3 loop reads CASSTTGATSGEQFF. CDR3 DNA sequence: TGCGCCAGCAGCACAACAGGGGCGACTAGCGGCGAGCAGTTCTTC.

The rearrangement links TRBV18 to TRBJ1-1, with 12 positions matching TRBD1. The CDR3 has 15 amino acids. Germline-derived CDR1 and CDR2 are KGHSH and LQKENI. V lost 4 bases to trimming and J lost 3 bases; unmatched junction nucleotides: 3. As DNA, the CDR3 is TGTGCCAGCTCACTAGGGACAGGGGGCCACACTGAAGCTTTCTTT. Translation: CASSLGTGGHTEAFF.

In DNA, the CDR3 is TGTGCCAGCAGCTCCTCTCCTGGAAACACCATATATTTT. It codes for CASSSSPGNTIYF. J is TRBJ1-3 and V is TRBV11-2; D unclear. This CDR3 is 13 amino acids long. Germline V gene data show CDR1 as SGHAT and CDR2 as FQNNGV. V shed 4 bases and J shed 2 bases, with 6 bases lying between them.

V is TRBV6-7 and J is TRBJ2-5, with 10 nucleotides matching TRBD2. TRBV6-7 is flagged as an ORF with uncertain function. The CDR3 consists of 17 residues. Losses at the gene ends were 2 bases for V and 2 bases for J; bases not matched to a gene: 8. CDR3: CASSYQWSGRDQETQYF. In nucleotides, the CDR3 is TGTGCCAGCAGTTACCAGTGGAGCGGGAGGGATCAAGAGACCCAGTACTTC.

The chain joins TRBV19 to TRBJ2-7; 9 positions match TRBD2. Per germline, CDR1 LNHDA and CDR2 SQIVND (reference sequence). This CDR3 has 15 amino acids. Trimming took 4 bases from V and 1 from J; bases not matched to a gene: 5. CDR3 bases: TGTGCCAGTAGTACCATAGCGGGAGCTTCCTACGAGCAGTACTTC. Encoded protein: CASSTIAGASYEQYF.

This clone was counted a single time. The CDR3 DNA reads as TGCGCCAGCCGGACTAGCGGGTCCTACAATGAGCAGTTCTTC. Translating it yields CASRTSGSYNEQFF. The J gene is TRBJ2-1, the V gene TRBV5-1, with TRBD2 matching over 11 bases. Losses at the gene ends were 7 bases for V and 1 base for J; bases not matched to a gene: 1. Germline CDR1 reads SGHRS; CDR2 reads YFSETQ. The CDR3 is 14 residues long.

V is TRBV6-5 and J is TRBJ1-2, with D possibly matching TRBD1 (5 bases). Per the germline V gene, CDR1 is MNHEY and CDR2 is SVGAGI. There are 13 residues in the CDR3. V was clipped by 6 bases and J by 3 bases, with 11 bases between them. For the CDR3, the DNA is TGTGCCAGCAGCGCTACAGGTGACTATGGCTACACCTTC. Protein sequence: CASSATGDYGYTF.

A few counts support this clone. This chain links TRBV7-9 with TRBJ2-5; D is unresolved. Trimming removed 4 bases at V and 14 bases at J, with 14 bases between. The CDR3 totals 11 residues. The germline gives CDR1 SEHNR, CDR2 FQNEAQ (reference sequence). The CDR3 DNA sequence: TGTGCCAGCAGCTCCGGACGGGCGATATACTTC. Its translation: CASSSGRAIYF.